Following are 18 T cell receptor beta chains from one sample sequenced in a study of control samples from healthy donors and cancer patients. Profiled with immunoSEQ multiplex PCR; TCRdb holds only in-frame clones, not every one. The sample has fewer than 200,000 clones, approximately 96% seen once. The sequenced material came from blood. The receptor source for this set is a woman in her twenties or thirties in good health.

The J gene is TRBJ2-1, the V gene TRBV7-6; no clear D gene. Deletions cut 5 bases from V and 8 bases from J, with 16 bases between. This CDR3 spans 14 amino acids. CDR1 SGHVS and CDR2 FNYEAQ come from the germline V gene. As DNA, the CDR3 is TGTGCCAGCAGCCCTGACCAGATTTCCGATGAGCAGTTCTTC. Translated: CASSPDQISDEQFF. The full variable domain, with the rest looked up from reference TRBV7-6 and TRBJ2-1, is GAGVSQSPRYKVTKRGQDVALRCDPISGHVSLYWYRQALGQGPEFLTYFNYEAQQDKSGLPNDRFSAERPEGSISTLTIQRTEQRDSAMYRCASSPDQISDEQFFGPGTRLTVL.

This clone has only one observation. This chain joins TRBV7-2 and TRBJ1-4; D gene uncertain. The germline gives CDR1 SGHTA, CDR2 FQGNSA. Trimming took off 4 bases at V and 10 bases at J, with 10 bases between the two ends. The CDR3 covers 12 residues. CDR3 sequence (DNA): TGTGCCAGCAGCTCCCTGGAGAGAAAACTGTTTTTT. Translation: CASSSLERKLFF.

V usage is TRBV7-9 and J usage is TRBJ2-2; 7 positions match TRBD1. CDR1 and CDR2 (germline): SEHNR, FQNEAQ (reference sequence). Trimming took 4 bases from V and 0 from J; bases not matched to a gene: 8. The CDR3 has 17 amino acids. The CDR3 coding sequence is TGTGCCAGCAGCTCACGGACAGGACTCTCGAACACCGGGGAGCTGTTTTTT. Amino acid sequence: CASSSRTGLSNTGELFF.

V usage is TRBV5-1 and J usage is TRBJ2-7, with D tentatively TRBD2 (5 bases). V lost 4 bases and J lost 1, with 9 bases in between. The CDR3 extends over 13 amino acids. CDR1 and CDR2 from the germline V gene are SGHRS and YFSETQ. CDR3 sequence (DNA): TGCGCCAGCAGCGCCTGGGAGTCCTACGAGCAGTACTTC. Translated, it gives CASSAWESYEQYF.

The rearrangement uses TRBV6-5 and TRBJ1-2, with D hard to call. There are 14 residues in the CDR3. The germline V gene encodes CDR1 MNHEY and CDR2 SVGAGI. Trimming left V 5 bases short and J 8 bases short, with 18 bases between. DNA for the CDR3: TGTGCCAGCAGTCGGACCCCGAGAGATGTAGGCTACACCTTC. Protein: CASSRTPRDVGYTF.

The chain employs TRBV11-2 and TRBJ1-3, with D tentatively TRBD1 (5 bases). Germline assignment: CDR1 SGHAT and CDR2 FQNNGV. Trimming shortened V by 3 bases and J by 7 bases, and 13 bases separated the two germline ends. This CDR3 has 14 amino acids. CDR3 nucleotide sequence: TGTGCCAGCAGCTTCTGGGGGAAAGCGAACACCATATATTTT. Amino acids: CASSFWGKANTIYF.

V usage is TRBV6-2 or TRBV6-3 and J usage is TRBJ2-7; no firm D call. This CDR3 contains 13 residues. Germline values: CDR1 MNHEY, CDR2 SVGEGT. The V end lost 2 bases, the J end lost 3 bases, and 8 bases lay between the germline ends. The CDR3 reads CASSYLDGYEQYF. The CDR3 DNA reads as TGTGCCAGCAGTTACCTGGACGGCTACGAGCAGTACTTC.

The chain couples TRBV28 to TRBJ2-1, with TRBD1 identical over 9 bases. The V gene end was trimmed by 5 bases and the J gene end by 8 bases; junction bases not matched to a gene: 7. This CDR3 is built from 14 residues. Germline lookup yields CDR1 MDHEN and CDR2 SYDVKM. Here the CDR3 reads CASSMGQGFYEQFF. CDR3 bases: TGTGCCAGCAGTATGGGACAGGGTTTCTATGAGCAGTTCTTC.

The V call is TRBV7-9, the J call TRBJ1-4; no clear D. V shed 5 bases and J shed 0 bases, with 16 bases lying between them. This CDR3 has 17 residues. CDR1 is SEHNR and CDR2 is FQNEAQ in the germline V gene (reference sequence). CDR3 protein: CASSQNNKTTTNEKLFF. CDR3 DNA sequence: TGTGCCAGCAGCCAGAACAACAAAACAACAACTAATGAAAAACTGTTTTTT.

The rearrangement joins TRBV14 to TRBJ2-1; 8 nucleotides agree with TRBD1. After removal of 5 bases from V and 7 bases from J, the junction contained 13 bases not matched to a gene. The CDR3 has 16 amino acids. Germline CDR1 and CDR2: SGHDN and FVKESK. The CDR3 is CASSRRTGWIENEQFF. CDR3 DNA: TGTGCCAGCAGCAGACGGACAGGGTGGATCGAGAATGAGCAGTTCTTC.

This clone has more than one count but fewer than ten. This chain links TRBV7-6 with TRBJ2-2; D possibly corresponds to TRBD2 (5 bases). Germline V gives CDR1 SGHVS, CDR2 FNYEAQ. The CDR3 totals 13 residues. V lost 2 bases, J lost 4 bases, and 5 bases lay in between. The CDR3 loop reads CASSLSGTGELFF. Here the CDR3 DNA reads TGTGCCAGCAGCTTAAGCGGCACCGGGGAGCTGTTTTTT.

J is TRBJ1-1 and V is TRBV28; a possible D gene is TRBD1 (5 bases). The CDR3 runs 14 residues. V was shortened by 3 bases and J by 3 bases, with 11 bases between the two germline ends. Per the germline V gene, CDR1 is MDHEN and CDR2 is SYDVKM. The CDR3 sequence is CASSFSGLYTEAFF. The CDR3 bases are TGTGCCAGCAGTTTCTCGGGGCTCTACACTGAAGCTTTCTTT.

The V and J genes are TRBV7-6 and TRBJ2-2, with 7 bases that match TRBD1. With V trimmed by 4 bases and J by 7 bases, 12 bases remained unmatched. Germline CDR1 reads SGHVS; CDR2 reads FNYEAQ. The CDR3 length is 16 residues. CDR3 coding DNA: TGTGCCAGCAGCTCTCGACAGGGAGTGTTTGGCGGGGAGCTGTTTTTT. It translates to CASSSRQGVFGGELFF.

The rearrangement links TRBV3-1 (or the pseudogene TRBV3-2) to TRBJ1-1; 7 bases map to TRBD1. After removal of 1 base from V and 10 bases from J, the junction contained 0 bases not matched to a gene. The CDR3 has 11 residues. Germline loops: CDR1 LGHDT, CDR2 YNNKEL (reference sequence). CDR3 in amino acids: CASSQGQGAFF. In DNA form, the CDR3 reads TGTGCCAGCAGCCAAGGACAGGGAGCTTTCTTT.

The V and J genes are TRBV10-3 and TRBJ2-3; tentative D call: TRBD2 (6 bases). The CDR3 extends over 16 amino acids. CDR1 is ENHRY, CDR2 SYGVKD, per germline. Trimming left V 2 bases short and J 3 bases short, with 15 bases between. The CDR3 region has the DNA TGTGCCATCAGTGAGGTTCCGGGAGTTGGTACAGATACGCAGTATTTT. Amino acids: CAISEVPGVGTDTQYF.

V usage is TRBV5-1 and J usage is TRBJ1-2; TRBD1 aligns across 7 bases. The V gene end was trimmed by 0 bases and the J gene end by 0 bases; junction bases not matched to a gene: 5. Germline CDR1 reads SGHRS; CDR2 reads YFSETQ. This CDR3 is built from 16 residues. Here the CDR3 DNA reads TGCGCCAGCAGCTTGGGACAGGGTGGCGCTAACTATGGCTACACCTTC. Its translation: CASSLGQGGANYGYTF.

This sequence joins TRBV10-2 and TRBJ1-5, with D tentatively TRBD1 (6 bases). The CDR3 runs 13 residues. Germline CDR1 and CDR2: WSHSY and SAAADI. Deletions cut 5 bases from V and 7 bases from J, with 12 bases between. CDR3 nucleotide sequence: TGCGCCAGCAGTCTAGGGGGAGGACAGCCCCAGCATTTT. Translated, it gives CASSLGGGQPQHF.

To note about this clone: The sample contains more than one DNA sequence encoding this CDR3. The chain employs TRBV28 and TRBJ1-2; D might be TRBD1 (5 bases). CDR1 and CDR2 (germline): MDHEN, SYDVKM. V shed 2 bases and J shed 4 bases, with 8 bases lying between them. The CDR3 covers 13 residues. CDR3 nucleotide sequence: TGTGCCAGCAGTTTAGGCCAGGGCTATGGCTACACCTTC. This sequence encodes CASSLGQGYGYTF.